This TCR beta chain was documented in a study of cytomegalovirus exposure and HLA in healthy donors. Whole-study context: Falling in the Caucasian-associated ancestry cluster were 81% of approximately 400 genotyped donors. Findings and caveats of the study: Both high specificity and high sensitivity reportedly marked the classifier's diagnosis of cytomegalovirus status. Sequencing likely generated an artifact that appeared as a cluster of highly shared sequence variants. One later analysis reportedly identified an Asian-associated ancestry cluster that showed fewer N-insertions than the roughly 620-donor mean.

13 Jbeta primers and 60 Vbeta primers were used for the PCR. Method: immunoSEQ multiplex PCR; TCRdb's copy keeps in-frame clones and lacks some. The sample includes 85,000 to 100,000 clones, approximately 80% of them seen just once. With respect to this clone: Its matching antigen is unknown.

Germline loops: CDR1 MNHNS, CDR2 SASEGT. V was pared by 4 bases and J by 3 bases, with 9 bases between. The CDR3 is made up of 13 amino acids. Sequencing used PBMCs. The V gene is TRBV6-1, the J gene TRBJ1-1, with D possibly being TRBD1 (6 bases). This TCR was sampled from a woman between 35 and 50 years old in good health and CMV-seropositive. CDR3 bases: TGTGCCAGCAGTGCTACAGGGTACACTGAAGCTTTCTTT. Its translation is CASSATGYTEAFF.